The T cell receptor beta chain described here comes from a study of long-term antiretroviral therapy in people with HIV. Whole-study context: When the earliest samples were collected, ART was typically delayed until CD4 counts fell. Whole-study findings and limits: Every time point showed a repertoire led by clones expanded before ART.

A note on this clone: Its antigen is not identified.

The immunoSEQ assay was v3.0, run at survey level. Profiled with immunoSEQ multiplex PCR; TCRdb holds only in-frame clones, not every one. The top ten hold roughly 6.1% of the sample, which has about 39,000 clones, almost 85% seen once. Losses at the gene ends were 7 bases for V and 7 bases for J; bases not matched to a gene: 14. This CDR3 comprises 16 residues. Germline CDR1 and CDR2: MGHDK and SYGVNS. The V gene is TRBV25-1, the J gene TRBJ2-1; 9 positions match TRBD2. This clonotype was sampled from a man aged 18 to 30 with HIV. Sequenced here: unsorted PBMCs, sampled 0.6 years after starting antiretroviral therapy. CDR3 bases: TGTGCCAGCAATACGGGGCGGGAGGGCCCGTTTAATGAGCAGTTCTTC. This sequence encodes CASNTGREGPFNEQFF.